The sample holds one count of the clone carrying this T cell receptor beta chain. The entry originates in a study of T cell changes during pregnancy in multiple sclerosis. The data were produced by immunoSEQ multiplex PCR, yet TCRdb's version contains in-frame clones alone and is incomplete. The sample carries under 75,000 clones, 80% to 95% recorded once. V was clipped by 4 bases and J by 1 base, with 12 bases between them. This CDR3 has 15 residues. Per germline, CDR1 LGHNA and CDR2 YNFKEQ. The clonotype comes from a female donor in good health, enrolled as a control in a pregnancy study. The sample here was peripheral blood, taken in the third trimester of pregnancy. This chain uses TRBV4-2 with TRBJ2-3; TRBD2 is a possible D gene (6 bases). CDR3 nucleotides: TGTGCCAGCAGCCCTCCGGGGGACCGCACAGATACGCAGTATTTT. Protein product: CASSPPGDRTDTQYF.